This TCR beta chain derives from a study of T cells in Graves' hyperthyroidism and ophthalmopathy (dated by TCRdb to about 2019). Regarding the research as a whole: Peripheral blood samples were taken at the time of initial diagnosis, prior to any treatment. To identify TCR V-J signatures that set the groups apart, the researchers used a discovery cohort of 95 to 100 patients, made up of 40 to 45 with Graves' ophthalmopathy and about 55 with stable Graves' hyperthyroidism. An independent validation cohort of around 19 hyperthyroidism patients and about 15 patients who later progressed to ophthalmopathy tested prospective prediction of ophthalmopathy. The approximately 90 discovery patients were randomly split 7:3 into training and test sets. In addition, the study compared T-cell repertoires in thyroid tissue and in blood from six Graves' hyperthyroidism patients. Following sampling, methimazole starting at 30 mg daily was given to hyperthyroidism patients, and high-dose intravenous methylprednisolone was given to ophthalmopathy patients. According to the paper, TCR Vbeta CDR3 sequencing was carried out on over 130 peripheral blood samples, which came from under 50 ophthalmopathy, 75 or so hyperthyroidism and roughly 17 progressor patients.

Hyperthyroidism patients were newly diagnosed, with disease duration under 2 months, and aged 18 to 65 years. Any patient with an uncontrolled infection, another autoimmune disease, pregnancy or lactation was excluded. Diagnoses were based on clinical symptoms, serum thyroxine and TRAb, thyroid ultrasound and orbital computed tomography. For progressor patients, blood was drawn at the first diagnosis of hyperthyroidism, before any ophthalmopathy symptoms had appeared. Ficoll-Paque density gradient centrifugation was used to isolate PBMCs from around 10 ml of fresh peripheral blood. Progressor patients were first diagnosed with Graves' hyperthyroidism and then developed ophthalmopathy during follow-up. Total RNA was extracted using Trizol reagent, and RNA quality was assessed on an Agilent 2100 Bioanalyzer. The junction carries 14 bases between V and J, which are trimmed by 6 bases and 0 bases respectively. The CDR3 has 15 amino acids, counting the end cysteine and phenylalanine. Only the CDR3 DNA is retained, 45 bases long and in frame from the first base. For CDR1 and CDR2, the germline V gene lists ENHRY and SYGVKD.

Broad study findings and their caveats: Most expanded thyroid clonotypes (frequency above 0.001) were also found in blood, which suggests that blood repertoires may mirror thyroid immune responses. Sample size was not statistically predetermined, and blinding of investigators to group allocation was not performed. A model built on a 13 V-J signature distinguished ophthalmopathy from stable hyperthyroidism, reaching around 90% sensitivity and about 81% specificity in cross-validation and 80%/75% in testing. In validation, progression to ophthalmopathy was predicted by the model with 70.59% sensitivity and roughly 76% specificity, a median of approximately 6.5 months before onset.

The TCR beta CDR3 regions were amplified from the RNA transcripts. The TCR CDR3 was subjected to a first round of RT-PCR using the HTBI primer set and the Qiagen OneStep RT-PCR kit. A second multiplex PCR round built the libraries, followed by size selection and purification. The libraries were sequenced on an Illumina HiSeq2000 using paired-end 100 bp reads. Per the source publication's procedure: Raw data were processed with SOAPnuke, discarding reads with adapters, uncalled bases, mean Phred below 15, or no exact constant-primer or identifier match. High-quality paired reads were merged using COPE v1.2.5, and each unique nucleotide sequence was defined as a clonotype. MiTCR v1.1 was used to align clonotypes to the IMGT TRBV, TRBD and TRBJ reference segments. The analysis included only V-J combinations with a frequency above 0.0001, which together covered about 99% of the repertoires. The TCS score was defined as F50 (clonal expansion) divided by E x V (chaos), with BLOSUM62-based TCRdist calculated between CDR3 peptides within each V-J. Welch's t-statistics and random forest reduced roughly 500 V-J features to roughly 13, which were used in a naive Bayes classifier (R e1071). In TCRdb, the public reads were trimmed at Q25 with fastp and aligned with MiXCR, with productive beta chains retained. Duplicate CDR3 protein sequences are folded into a single record with the most common DNA and genes. None of the V and J calls come from the authors' own analysis; TCRdb made them. This sample is represented by fewer than 500,000 distinct CDR3 sequences; roughly 12% of them were singletons. Together, the top ten hold around 20% of the sample.

As concerns this clonotype: What antigen it recognizes has not been identified. Base qualities are not at hand, and no much larger clone is one base apart.

This clonotype originated in a man under 40 with Graves' hyperthyroidism that later progressed to Graves' ophthalmopathy. The sequence is built from TRBV10-3 and TRBJ2-5; the D gene is perhaps TRBD1, from 8 matching bases. Sequencing was done on a sample of blood. The base sequence is TGTGCCATCAGAGGACAGGGAGGGTACCAAGAGACCCAGTACTTC. Translated, this gives CAIRGQGGYQETQYF.